The source of this T cell receptor beta chain is a study of molecular identifiers for immune sequencing clone quantification. With 4 bases clipped from V and 0 bases from J, the junction kept 6 bases outside the gene matches. Germline loops: CDR1 MNHEY, CDR2 SMNVEV (reference sequence). There are 16 residues in the CDR3. Via MiXCR, TCRdb re-called the PCR reads, giving one row per CDR3 protein. The sample carries 85,000 to 95,000 distinct CDR3 sequences, under 20% recorded once. This clonotype showed up many times. The sequenced sample consisted of naive CD8+ T cells from blood, with Jurkat cell RNA spiked in. Specified subset: FACS-sorted CD8+CD4-CCR7+CD45RA+ naive T cells. The sequence was obtained from a human donor in good health. Some libraries in this study had Jurkat cell RNA spiked in. The chain carries TRBV27 and TRBJ2-3; 8 bases are shared with TRBD2. CDR3 in amino acids: CASSWSAGASTDTQYF. CDR3 coding DNA: TGTGCCAGCAGTTGGTCAGCGGGAGCTAGCACAGATACGCAGTATTTT.